This T cell receptor (beta chain) was retrieved from a study of cytomegalovirus exposure and HLA in healthy donors. Though nominally healthy at sampling, donors likely had unrecorded immune exposures. Vbeta (60) and Jbeta (13) primers were used in the PCR. Sequencing used immunoSEQ multiplex PCR; TCRdb keeps in-frame clones, though not all of them. The sample has fewer than 150,000 clones, approximately 80% seen once; the top ten hold about 4.9%. This clone was picked up one time. Its antigen is unknown. General study points: The likely origin of a cluster of highly shared sequence variants was a sequencing artifact. More clonal expansion characterized HLA-associated TCR beta chains than equally common others in a later analysis. Researchers catalogued about 150 TCR beta chains as cytomegalovirus-associated.

The material sequenced was PBMCs. The receptor was derived from a man aged 50 to 60 in good health and CMV-seropositive.

CDR3 sequence (DNA): TGTGCCAGCAGTGAATTACAAGGAGATGAAAAACTGTTTTTT. Residues: CASSELQGDEKLFF. This chain uses TRBV2 with TRBJ1-4; D ambiguous. The V end lost 2 bases, the J end lost 6 bases, and 10 bases lay between the germline ends. The germline CDR1 and CDR2 sequences are SNHLY and FYNNEI. The CDR3 is made up of 14 amino acids.